One and the same sample provided the 14 T cell receptor beta chains below, sequenced in a study of blood T cell repertoires in COVID-19. The method was immunoSEQ multiplex PCR; TCRdb's version includes in-frame clones alone and lacks a portion of them. The sample comprises 150,000 to 200,000 clones, over 80% of which are singletons, and 1.6% rests with the top ten. The sample comprised peripheral blood. These receptors all come from a woman aged 45-59 years with acute or convalescent COVID-19.

The gene calls are TRBV4-1 and TRBJ1-2; no reliable D call. CDR3 size: 13 residues. Germline CDR1 MGHRA, CDR2 YSYEKL. V was trimmed by 5 bases and J by 7 bases, leaving 14 bases between them. The CDR3 protein is CASSLRTHSGYTF. For the CDR3, the DNA is TGCGCCAGCAGCTTACGAACCCATAGTGGCTACACCTTC.

The rearrangement uses TRBV4-1 and TRBJ1-4; 7 bases line up with TRBD1. The V gene's germline CDR1 is MGHRA and CDR2 YSYEKL. V shed 3 bases and J 0 bases; nucleotides not matched to a gene: 4. The CDR3 sequence is 16 residues long. As DNA, the CDR3 is TGCGCCAGCAGCCAGGGACAGTTTGCAACTAATGAAAAACTGTTTTTT. Translating gives CASSQGQFATNEKLFF.

The chain combines TRBV29-1 with TRBJ1-1; a weak D match, TRBD1 (5 bases). CDR1 is SQVTM and CDR2 is ANQGSEA in the germline V gene. The CDR3 is made up of 11 amino acids. Trimming removed 4 bases at V and 4 bases at J, with 7 bases between. This chain's CDR3 is CSVVGGTEAFF. The CDR3 bases are TGCAGCGTTGTGGGGGGCACTGAAGCTTTCTTT.

The rearrangement uses TRBV6-2 or TRBV6-3 and TRBJ1-2; a weak D match, TRBD1 (6 bases). Germline V gene data show CDR1 as MNHEY and CDR2 as SVGEGT. V lost 6 bases and J 5 bases, leaving 13 bases between the germline ends. The CDR3 is made up of 13 amino acids. Written as DNA, the CDR3 is TGTGCCAGCAGCCCGGACAGCTATTATGGCTACACCTTC. It encodes CASSPDSYYGYTF.

This chain uses TRBV20-1 with TRBJ2-1; D gene uncertain. The germline gives CDR1 DFQATT, CDR2 SNEGSKA (reference sequence). Deletions cut 8 bases from V and 6 bases from J, with 8 bases between. This CDR3 has 10 amino acids. CDR3 nucleotide sequence: TGCAGTCCTGTGGCCAATGAGCAGTTCTTC. This encodes CSPVANEQFF.

The chain joins TRBV29-1 to TRBJ2-3, with D perhaps TRBD1 (6 bases). Germline V gives CDR1 SQVTM, CDR2 ANQGSEA. This CDR3 has 15 residues. V dropped 4 bases and J dropped 2 bases, with 16 bases sitting between them. The CDR3 DNA reads TGCAGCGTTGGGGGACACCTCCTGTTCACAGATACGCAGTATTTT. Encoded protein: CSVGGHLLFTDTQYF.

As concerns this clone: Other DNA variants within this sample encode the same CDR3. The V gene is TRBV5-4, the J gene TRBJ2-7, with D possibly TRBD2 on 6 matching bases. Trimming left V 2 bases short and J 4 bases short, with 7 bases between. Per the germline V gene, CDR1 is SGHNT and CDR2 is YYREEE (reference sequence). The CDR3 covers 12 residues. The CDR3 spells CASSFRGYEQYF. The CDR3 nucleotides read TGTGCCAGCAGCTTCCGGGGGTACGAGCAGTACTTC.

This clone was found once. V and J are TRBV7-2 and TRBJ2-7; 14 bases map to TRBD2. V dropped 5 bases and J dropped 0; count of bases not matched to a gene: 6. Germline V CDR1 and CDR2: SGHTA, FQGNSA. The CDR3 loop spans 17 amino acids. The CDR3 loop reads CASSRTGTSGSSYEQYF. The CDR3 DNA reads TGTGCCAGCAGCAGGACCGGGACTAGCGGGAGCTCCTACGAGCAGTACTTC. The entire variable domain, with the rest obtained from reference TRBV7-2 and TRBJ2-7, is as follows: GAGVSQSPSNKVTEKGKDVELRCDPISGHTALYWYRQSLGQGLEFLIYFQGNSAPDKSGLPSDRFSAERTGGSVSTLTIQRTQQEDSAVYLCASSRTGTSGSSYEQYFGPGTRLTVT.

The chain carries TRBV10-3 and TRBJ2-3, with 7 bases that match TRBD2. Germline-derived CDR1 and CDR2 are ENHRY and SYGVKD. J was trimmed by 3 bases and V by 10 bases; bases with no gene match: 10. This CDR3 has 14 residues. CDR3 nucleotide sequence: TGTGCCACCTGGGACGGGAGGTCTACAGATACGCAGTATTTT. This codes for CATWDGRSTDTQYF.

This rearrangement joins TRBV12-5 to TRBJ1-2; TRBD1 matches 7 bases. CDR1 and CDR2 from the germline V gene are LGHNT and FRNRAP. This CDR3 contains 14 residues. V dropped 2 bases and J dropped 4; count of bases not matched to a gene: 4. CDR3 sequence reads: CASGLSQGVYGYTF. The CDR3 bases are TGTGCTAGTGGTTTGTCTCAGGGGGTCTATGGCTACACCTTC.

The chain joins TRBV6-6 to TRBJ2-7, with 10 bases fitting TRBD1. The CDR3 loop spans 13 amino acids. The germline V gene encodes CDR1 MNHNY and CDR2 SVGAGI (reference sequence). V gave up 8 bases and J gave up 3 bases; unmatched junction bases: 4. The CDR3 reads CASRQGANYEQYF. The CDR3 bases are TGTGCCAGCCGACAGGGGGCAAACTACGAGCAGTACTTC.

The chain couples TRBV5-6 to TRBJ2-3, with 7 bases aligning to TRBD2. This CDR3 has 19 amino acids. Germline CDR1 is SGHDT and CDR2 is YYEEEE. After removal of 5 bases from V and 5 bases from J, the junction contained 23 bases not matched to a gene. This CDR3 is CASSNSQGGLLWGGDTQYF. The CDR3 coding sequence is TGTGCCAGCAGTAATTCCCAGGGAGGTCTTTTGTGGGGGGGAGATACGCAGTATTTT.

The chain combines TRBV30 with TRBJ1-2; D is possibly TRBD1 (5 bases). The V end lost 0 bases, the J end lost 4 bases, and 9 bases lay between the germline ends. This CDR3 spans 13 amino acids. Germline V gene lookup returns CDR1 GTSNPN and CDR2 SVGIG (reference sequence). In DNA, the CDR3 is TGTGCCTGGAGTGTGGCAGGGTTCTATGGCTACACCTTC. Its protein is CAWSVAGFYGYTF.

This chain links TRBV29-1 with TRBJ2-4; D perhaps matches TRBD1 (6 bases). Looked up from germline, CDR1 is SQVTM and CDR2 is ANQGSEA. This CDR3 has 16 amino acids. Trimming removed 5 bases from V and 3 bases from J, with 20 bases in between. CDR3 sequence: CSVMGRTLGGKNIQYF. CDR3 DNA sequence: TGCAGCGTTATGGGCAGAACCCTAGGGGGCAAAAACATTCAGTACTTC.